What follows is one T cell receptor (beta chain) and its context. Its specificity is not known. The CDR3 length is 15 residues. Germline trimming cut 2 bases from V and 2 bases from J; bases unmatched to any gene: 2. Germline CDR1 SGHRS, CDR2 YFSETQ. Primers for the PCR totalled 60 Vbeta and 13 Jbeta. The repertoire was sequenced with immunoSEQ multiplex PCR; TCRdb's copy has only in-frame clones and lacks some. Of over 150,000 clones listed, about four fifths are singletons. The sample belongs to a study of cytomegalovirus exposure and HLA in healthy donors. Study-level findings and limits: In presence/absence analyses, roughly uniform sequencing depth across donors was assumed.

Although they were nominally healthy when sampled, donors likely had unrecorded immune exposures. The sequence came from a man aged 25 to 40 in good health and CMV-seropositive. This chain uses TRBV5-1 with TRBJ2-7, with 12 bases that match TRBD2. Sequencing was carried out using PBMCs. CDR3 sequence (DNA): TGCGCCAGCAGCTTCTCTAGCGGGAGGGCCTACGAGCAGTACTTC. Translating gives CASSFSSGRAYEQYF.